The 28 T cell receptor beta chains reported below all come from one sample, sequenced in a study of identifying expanded T cells in peripheral blood. Clones were read by immunoSEQ multiplex PCR, and TCRdb kept only the in-frame ones, dropping some. The table shows fewer than 110,000 clones, with around nine tenths occurring only once. The sample consisted of blood. The source is a person aged 18-70 years in good health.

The V call is TRBV2, the J call TRBJ2-3; a weak D match, TRBD2 (6 bases). V lost 6 bases and J lost 10, with 11 bases in between. Germline V gene sequence: CDR1 SNHLY, CDR2 FYNNEI. The CDR3 runs 11 residues. The CDR3 sequence: CASSLPGAQYF. The CDR3 nucleotides read TGTGCCAGCAGCCTTCCGGGGGCGCAGTATTTT.

J is TRBJ1-2 and V is TRBV13; TRBD1 matches at 7 bases. The ends lost 0 bases at V and 2 bases at J; junction bases unmatched: 3. Germline CDR1 and CDR2: PRHDT and FYEKMQ (reference sequence). The CDR3 spans 15 residues. This CDR3 reads CASSLGRGRNYGYTF. The CDR3 DNA reads as TGTGCCAGCAGCTTAGGGAGGGGGCGAAACTATGGCTACACCTTC.

The gene calls are TRBV10-1 and TRBJ2-1; 11 nucleotides agree with TRBD2. CDR1 is WNHNN, CDR2 SYGVQD, per germline (reference sequence). The CDR3 loop spans 20 amino acids. With 5 bases clipped from V and 3 bases from J, the junction kept 18 bases outside the gene matches. In nucleotides, the CDR3 is TGCGCCAGCAGTCAAATGCCGGGACTAGCGGCCCGAGGTGGCTACAATGAGCAGTTCTTC. As protein: CASSQMPGLAARGGYNEQFF.

J is TRBJ2-1 and V is TRBV27; no clear D. The CDR3 is 16 residues long. The germline V and J ends were trimmed by 5 bases and 2 bases, with 16 bases remaining between them. Germline CDR1 MNHEY, CDR2 SMNVEV (reference sequence). CDR3 in amino acids: CASSLSVPSAYNEQFF. As DNA, the CDR3 is TGTGCCAGCAGTCTCTCAGTACCCTCGGCCTACAATGAGCAGTTCTTC.

J is TRBJ1-6 and V is TRBV7-8, with D perhaps matching TRBD1 (5 bases). CDR3 length: 15 residues. Germline V gene data show CDR1 as SGHVS and CDR2 as FQNEAQ. V was clipped by 0 bases and J by 14 bases, with 17 bases between them. The chain's CDR3 is CASSLASWGGVSLHF. CDR3 DNA sequence: TGTGCCAGCAGCTTAGCGAGTTGGGGAGGGGTTTCCCTCCACTTT.

The chain recombines TRBV2 with TRBJ2-3; 12 bases line up with TRBD2. Per germline, CDR1 SNHLY and CDR2 FYNNEI. The CDR3 is 18 amino acids. V shed 2 bases and J 5 bases; nucleotides not matched to a gene: 11. The CDR3 DNA follows: TGTGCCAGCAGTGAATCCCCGTGGACTAGCGGGGCGGGAGATACGCAGTATTTT. It specifies CASSESPWTSGAGDTQYF.

The rearrangement links TRBV10-3 to TRBJ1-1; TRBD1 might be the D (6 bases). The CDR3 loop spans 13 amino acids. In germline, CDR1 is ENHRY, CDR2 SYGVKD. V lost 8 bases and J lost 4, with 14 bases in between. The CDR3 nucleotides read TGTGCCATCGTTGCGGGGGCGGGCACTGAAGCTTTCTTT. It translates to CAIVAGAGTEAFF.

This chain links TRBV27 with TRBJ1-1; 11 nucleotides line up with TRBD1. CDR3 length: 16 residues. In germline, CDR1 is MNHEY, CDR2 SMNVEV (reference sequence). The V and J ends lost 5 bases and 0 bases, in that order; junction bases with no gene match: 5. The DNA of the CDR3 is TGTGCCAGCAGTCCGGACAGGGGGCTAGTGAACACTGAAGCTTTCTTT. It is translated as CASSPDRGLVNTEAFF.

The chain joins TRBV19 to TRBJ1-5; perhaps TRBD1 as D (5 bases). This CDR3 comprises 15 residues. The germline V gene encodes CDR1 LNHDA and CDR2 SQIVND (reference sequence). The V gene lost 5 bases and the J gene lost 9 bases, with 20 bases spanning the gap. This CDR3 is CASSGSGTVLRPQHF. DNA of the CDR3: TGTGCCAGTAGTGGATCCGGGACGGTCCTCCGGCCCCAGCATTTT. Together with reference TRBV19 and TRBJ1-5, the CDR3 gives the full variable domain: DGGITQSPKYLFRKEGQNVTLSCEQNLNHDAMYWYRQDPGQGLRLIYYSQIVNDFQKGDIAEGYSVSREKKESFPLTVTSAQKNPTAFYLCASSGSGTVLRPQHFGDGTRLSIL.

This clone was seen more than once but under ten times. The chain employs TRBV29-1 and TRBJ1-2; 8 nucleotides match TRBD1. The CDR3 is 13 amino acids. Germline V lookup: CDR1 SQVTM, CDR2 ANQGSEA. Trimming removed 4 bases from V and 3 bases from J; junction bases left unmatched: 4. The CDR3 loop reads CSVAGGADYGYTF. For the CDR3, the DNA is TGCAGCGTTGCAGGGGGCGCGGACTATGGCTACACCTTC.

The J gene is TRBJ2-2, the V gene TRBV2; D call uncertain. This CDR3 has 13 amino acids. V was trimmed by 6 bases and J by 5 bases, leaving 10 bases between them. Germline V gene sequence: CDR1 SNHLY, CDR2 FYNNEI. DNA for the CDR3: TGTGCCAGCAGCCCCGGGCCTACCGGGGAGCTGTTTTTT. It codes for CASSPGPTGELFF.

This rearrangement joins TRBV7-2 to TRBJ1-3; D unclear. The ends were cut back, 3 bases at V and 0 bases at J, with 6 bases in the middle. CDR1 SGHTA and CDR2 FQGNSA come from the germline V gene. There are 14 residues in the CDR3. CDR3 sequence: CASSFWSSGNTIYF. CDR3 nucleotide sequence: TGTGCCAGCAGCTTTTGGAGCTCTGGAAACACCATATATTTT.

The rearrangement joins TRBV10-3 to TRBJ2-3, with D possibly TRBD2 on 5 matching bases. This CDR3 is 17 amino acids long. V was clipped by 0 bases and J by 6 bases, with 19 bases between them. CDR1 and CDR2 from the germline V gene are ENHRY and SYGVKD. CDR3 bases: TGTGCCATCAGTGAGTCGAGGGTTCGACTTTCGTCTGATACGCAGTATTTT. Translating it yields CAISESRVRLSSDTQYF.

V is TRBV28 and J is TRBJ2-7; TRBD1 is a possible D gene (6 bases). The CDR3 is 15 amino acids. Germline V gene lookup returns CDR1 MDHEN and CDR2 SYDVKM. Trimming cost V 6 bases and J 4 bases, with 19 bases left between them. CDR3 loop: CASSPGQLPMYEQYF. In nucleotides, the CDR3 is TGTGCCAGCAGCCCAGGACAGCTACCGATGTACGAGCAGTACTTC.

The chain joins TRBV15 to TRBJ1-2, with unresolved D. Germline V gives CDR1 LNHNV, CDR2 YYDKDF (reference sequence). V shed 8 bases and J shed 1 base, with 14 bases lying between them. There are 14 residues in the CDR3. Here the CDR3 reads CATGPGNNNYGYTF. As DNA, the CDR3 is TGTGCCACCGGACCAGGAAATAATAACTATGGCTACACCTTC. The full variable domain, with the rest looked up from reference TRBV15 and TRBJ1-2, is DAMVIQNPRYQVTQFGKPVTLSCSQTLNHNVMYWYQQKSSQAPKLLFHYYDKDFNNEADTPDNFQSRRPNTSFCFLDIRSPGLGDTAMYLCATGPGNNNYGYTFGSGTRLTVV.

The chain is built from TRBV6-1 and TRBJ2-5, with D possibly being TRBD2 (6 bases). V lost 10 bases to trimming and J lost 1 base, with 13 bases between them. This CDR3 is built from 13 residues. The germline V gene encodes CDR1 MNHNS and CDR2 SASEGT. The CDR3 spells CATAVGGQETQYF. The DNA of the CDR3 is TGTGCCACCGCAGTGGGAGGCCAAGAGACCCAGTACTTC.

This clone was seen a single time. The V call is TRBV4-3, the J call TRBJ2-3; unclear D gene. Deletions cut 4 bases from V and 0 bases from J, with 8 bases between. CDR3 length: 14 amino acids. In germline, CDR1 is LGHNA, CDR2 YSLEER. CDR3 sequence reads: CASSPRVSTDTQYF. As DNA, the CDR3 is TGCGCCAGCAGCCCCAGAGTCAGCACAGATACGCAGTATTTT.

This sequence joins TRBV7-6 and TRBJ2-5; D may be TRBD2 (7 bases). Germline-derived CDR1 and CDR2 are SGHVS and FNYEAQ. This CDR3 spans 14 amino acids. The ends were cut back, 4 bases at V and 4 bases at J, with 13 bases in the middle. The CDR3 here is CASSSPGGPETQYF. The DNA for the CDR3 is TGTGCCAGCAGCTCCCCGGGGGGCCCAGAGACCCAGTACTTC.

This clone was counted a single time. The chain employs TRBV7-2 and TRBJ1-1; no firm D call. The CDR3 is 14 amino acids. Germline CDR1 SGHTA, CDR2 FQGNSA. Between the trimmed V and J ends, which lost 1 base and 3 bases, there was a span of 9 bases. The CDR3 region is CASSLVGSDTEAFF. As DNA, the CDR3 is TGTGCCAGCAGCTTAGTTGGTAGTGACACTGAAGCTTTCTTT.

The chain combines TRBV7-9 with TRBJ1-5, with 10 positions matching TRBD1. The germline CDR1 and CDR2 sequences are SEHNR and FQNEAQ (reference sequence). CDR3 length equals 14 residues. Trimming at V came to 5 bases and at J to 2 bases, leaving 0 bases not matched to a gene. CDR3 sequence reads: CASSGQGGNQPQHF. The CDR3 DNA sequence: TGTGCCAGCAGCGGACAGGGGGGCAATCAGCCCCAGCATTTT. The variable domain in full, with the rest retrieved from reference TRBV7-9 and TRBJ1-5, is DTGVSQNPRHKITKRGQNVTFRCDPISEHNRLYWYRQTLGQGPEFLTYFQNEAQLEKSRLLSDRFSAERPKGSFSTLEIQRTEQGDSAMYLCASSGQGGNQPQHFGDGTRLSIL.

In its sample, this clone was seen once. This sequence joins TRBV28 and TRBJ1-3; 9 nucleotides align to TRBD1. Germline V lookup: CDR1 MDHEN, CDR2 SYDVKM. The CDR3 is 14 amino acids. The trim removed 6 bases at V and 7 bases at J, leaving 7 bases unmatched. CDR3: CASSHDRGLNTIYF. The CDR3 bases are TGTGCCAGCAGCCATGACAGGGGGTTGAACACCATATATTTT. The variable domain in full, completed from reference TRBV28 and TRBJ1-3, reads DVKVTQSSRYLVKRTGEKVFLECVQDMDHENMFWYRQDPGLGLRLIYFSYDVKMKEKGDIPEGYSVSREKKERFSLILESASTNQTSMYLCASSHDRGLNTIYFGEGSWLTVV.

The chain joins TRBV6-6 to TRBJ2-2, with no clear D. Germline CDR1 and CDR2: MNHNY and SVGAGI (reference sequence). V was cut by 6 bases and J by 0 bases, with 11 bases left in between. The CDR3 extends over 15 amino acids. The CDR3 sequence is CASSYDPANTGELFF. CDR3 in DNA: TGTGCCAGCAGCTACGATCCCGCGAACACCGGGGAGCTGTTTTTT.

The gene calls are TRBV30 and TRBJ1-4, with no clear D. The CDR3 runs 15 residues. CDR1 is GTSNPN, CDR2 SVGIG, per germline (reference sequence). V gave up 4 bases and J gave up 0 bases, with 12 bases separating them. CDR3 sequence: CAWMGMTTTNEKLFF. The CDR3 DNA sequence: TGTGCCTGGATGGGTATGACCACAACTAATGAAAAACTGTTTTTT.

V and J are TRBV4-3 and TRBJ1-2, with a possible D match to TRBD1 (6 bases). Trimming removed 3 bases at V and 1 base at J, with 18 bases between. The germline V gene has CDR1 LGHNA and CDR2 YSLEER. CDR3 length: 17 residues. CDR3 protein: CASSQGRGTDSNYGYTF. DNA of the CDR3: TGCGCCAGCAGCCAGGGGAGGGGAACGGACAGTAACTATGGCTACACCTTC.

This clone was found a few times. The chain links TRBV28 to TRBJ1-6; D uncertain. Trimming cost V 6 bases and J 9 bases, with 21 bases left between them. CDR1 is MDHEN, CDR2 SYDVKM, per germline. The CDR3 covers 16 residues. The CDR3 DNA reads TGTGCCAGCAGCCCTATATCGGGATTCCTAAGTTCACCCCTCCACTTT. Translation: CASSPISGFLSSPLHF. The full variable domain, completed using reference TRBV28 and TRBJ1-6, is DVKVTQSSRYLVKRTGEKVFLECVQDMDHENMFWYRQDPGLGLRLIYFSYDVKMKEKGDIPEGYSVSREKKERFSLILESASTNQTSMYLCASSPISGFLSSPLHFGNGTRLTVT.

The chain carries TRBV4-1 and TRBJ1-4; D possibly corresponds to TRBD1 (5 bases). The ends were cut back, 0 bases at V and 0 bases at J, with 11 bases in the middle. Germline V gene sequence: CDR1 MGHRA, CDR2 YSYEKL. The CDR3 contains 17 residues. DNA for the CDR3: TGCGCCAGCAGCCAAGAATTGGGGGTTCCAACTAATGAAAAACTGTTTTTT. This sequence encodes CASSQELGVPTNEKLFF.

This chain connects TRBV18 to TRBJ1-2; TRBD1 aligns across 8 bases. The V gene end was trimmed by 6 bases and the J gene end by 4 bases; junction bases not matched to a gene: 10. Germline V lookup: CDR1 KGHSH, CDR2 LQKENI. The CDR3 loop spans 15 amino acids. The CDR3 loop is CASSPTDRGSYGYTF. The CDR3 region has the DNA TGTGCCAGCTCCCCTACCGACAGGGGATCCTATGGCTACACCTTC.

The chain carries TRBV4-1 and TRBJ2-5; 11 bases agree with TRBD2. Germline CDR1 is MGHRA and CDR2 is YSYEKL. The CDR3 is 17 amino acids. V lost 2 bases and J lost 2; bases outside the gene matches: 7. The CDR3 loop is CASSQRYSGGGQETQYF. CDR3 in DNA: TGCGCCAGCAGCCAACGGTATAGCGGGGGGGGACAAGAGACCCAGTACTTC.